What follows are 18 T cell receptor beta chains derived from one specimen sequenced in a study of CXCR3-negative and CXCR3-positive naive CD8 T cells. Study results and limitations: CXCR3-positive naive cells had TRB CDR3s that were more hydrophobic than CXCR3-negative naive cells had.

The TRB libraries of cDNA were built by UMI-labeled 5' RACE. TCRdb re-called the 5' RACE reads; every CDR3 protein appears as one record, without DNA. Its clone listing holds around 84,000 distinct CDR3 sequences. No cognate antigen is known for these TCRs. Sequencing input: naive CXCR3+ CD8+ T cells from blood. Subset specified: CD45RO-CCR7+CD27+CD95- naive CD8+ T cells expressing CXCR3 (TNR3+). Every receptor here comes from a human donor in good health. Some clones in this sample may be carry-over from other donors' samples.

The J gene is TRBJ2-1, the V gene TRBV9; TCRdb proposes TRBD1, but this gene call is untestable without DNA. Germline CDR1 SGDLS, CDR2 YYNGEE. CDR3 length: 15 residues. The CDR3 is CASRLGTGDYNEQFF. The complete variable domain, with remaining parts taken from reference TRBV9 and TRBJ2-1, reads DSGVTQTPKHLITATGQRVTLRCSPRSGDLSVYWYQQSLDQGLQFLIQYYNGEERAKGNILERFSAQQFPDLHSELNLSSLELGDSALYFCASRLGTGDYNEQFFGPGTRLTVL.

The chain carries TRBV4-3 and TRBJ1-5. The CDR3 is 15 amino acids. Germline CDR1 and CDR2: LGHNA and YSLEER. CDR3 protein: CASSLTRGSNQPQHF.

The CDR3: CASSQGIYNEQFF. This chain connects TRBV14 to TRBJ2-1. The CDR3 extends over 13 amino acids. CDR1 and CDR2 from the germline V gene are SGHDN and FVKESK.

The rearrangement joins TRBV28 to TRBJ2-3; the TCRdb call, TRBD1, lacks DNA for checking. The germline V gene encodes CDR1 MDHEN and CDR2 SYDVKM. The CDR3 sequence is 17 residues long. CDR3 loop: CASSFNPTDLRGNTQYF.

V and J are TRBV4-3 and TRBJ2-3; TCRdb gives TRBD2 as the D gene, but with no DNA this cannot be confirmed. The length of the CDR3 is 19 residues. Germline values: CDR1 LGHNA, CDR2 YSLEER. CDR3 amino acids: CASSQDAPLGRGGSNTQYF.

This chain uses TRBV27 with TRBJ2-7; the D gene TCRdb calls, TRBD2, cannot be checked with no DNA. The CDR3 sequence is 16 residues long. Per germline, CDR1 MNHEY and CDR2 SMNVEV (reference sequence). CDR3 sequence: CASSLFAGGPTYEQYF.

The chain employs TRBV6-1 and TRBJ2-3; the TCRdb D gene call, TRBD2, has no DNA to confirm it. This CDR3 has 16 amino acids. Germline loops: CDR1 MNHNS, CDR2 SASEGT. CDR3 sequence: CASSEAGLVIGDTQYF.

The chain recombines TRBV6-1 with TRBJ1-2. CDR3 size: 15 residues. CDR1 is MNHNS, CDR2 SASEGT, per germline. The CDR3 is CASSEAQRGNYGYTF.

V and J are TRBV6-2 or TRBV6-3 and TRBJ1-1; TCRdb lists TRBD1, though no DNA is available to test this call. Germline V gene sequence: CDR1 MNHEY, CDR2 SVGEGT. The CDR3 totals 15 residues. This CDR3 reads CASVPLRDANTEAFF.

The chain employs TRBV29-1 and TRBJ1-4; with no DNA, the TCRdb D assignment of TRBD1 cannot be verified. The CDR3 sequence is 12 residues long. Germline CDR1 SQVTM, CDR2 ANQGSEA. CDR3 region: CSVEGGDEKLFF. The full variable domain, completed using reference TRBV29-1 and TRBJ1-4, is SAVISQKPSRDICQRGTSLTIQCQVDSQVTMMFWYRQQPGQSLTLIATANQGSEATYESGFVIDKFPISRPNLTFSTLTVSNMSPEDSSIYLCSVEGGDEKLFFGSGTQLSVL.

The V and J genes are TRBV12-3 or TRBV12-4 and TRBJ2-1; as DNA is missing, the TRBD1 call by TCRdb cannot be tested. CDR3 length: 15 amino acids. CDR3 loop: CASSLEGASYNEQFF.

The chain recombines TRBV15 with TRBJ2-1; there is no DNA to check the TCRdb D call of TRBD1. Germline CDR1 is LNHNV and CDR2 is YYDKDF (reference sequence). The CDR3 is 15 residues long. The CDR3: CATSRSRTGGNEQFF.

The chain combines TRBV7-2 with TRBJ2-1; TCRdb proposes TRBD1, but this gene call is untestable without DNA. Germline V CDR1 and CDR2: SGHTA, FQGNSA. This CDR3 region has 14 residues. CDR3 residues: CASSLVTGQPVQFF.

The chain uses TRBV28 and TRBJ2-2; TCRdb names TRBD1, which stays unverified in the absence of DNA. In germline, CDR1 is MDHEN, CDR2 SYDVKM. The CDR3 loop spans 16 amino acids. The CDR3: CASTPRLGIRTGELFF.

CDR3 residues: CASSLGKGGSNQPQHF. V usage is TRBV5-1 and J usage is TRBJ1-5; TCRdb picks TRBD1, but there is no DNA to check that call. This CDR3 has 16 residues. Looked up from germline, CDR1 is SGHRS and CDR2 is YFSETQ. Combining the CDR3 with reference TRBV5-1 and TRBJ1-5 gives the whole variable domain KAGVTQTPRYLIKTRGQQVTLSCSPISGHRSVSWYQQTPGQGLQFLFEYFSETQRNKGNFPGRFSGRQFSNSRSEMNVSTLELGDSALYLCASSLGKGGSNQPQHFGDGTRLSIL.

CDR3 loop: CASGRGLGEQYF. This rearrangement joins TRBV28 to TRBJ2-7. In germline, CDR1 is MDHEN, CDR2 SYDVKM. The CDR3 totals 12 residues.

The chain joins TRBV24-1 to TRBJ2-2; TCRdb selects TRBD2, and the lack of DNA leaves this call unchecked. Germline V gene data show CDR1 as KGHDR and CDR2 as SFDVKD. CDR3 size: 15 residues. The CDR3 loop is CATTTSGSRTGELFF.

The CDR3 loop is CASSPAGVDTQYF. The V gene is TRBV12-3 or TRBV12-4, the J gene TRBJ2-3; TCRdb gives TRBD1 as the D gene, but with no DNA this cannot be confirmed. This CDR3 is 13 amino acids long.